The next 21 T cell receptor beta chains were all read from a single sample in a study of blood T cell repertoires in COVID-19. Libraries were prepared by immunoSEQ multiplex PCR; TCRdb keeps only in-frame clonotypes and omits some of them. Among 80,000 to 100,000 clones listed, 70% to 90% were seen once. Sequenced input: peripheral blood. The receptors come from a man between 65 and 85 years old with acute or convalescent COVID-19.

The V gene is TRBV4-2, the J gene TRBJ1-2, with D perhaps matching TRBD1 (5 bases). Germline CDR1 and CDR2: LGHNA and YNFKEQ. This CDR3 spans 15 amino acids. Trimming took 1 base from V and 8 from J, leaving 17 bases between them. CDR3: CASSQALSGTGGYTF. As DNA, the CDR3 is TGTGCCAGCAGCCAAGCTTTAAGCGGGACGGGAGGCTACACCTTC.

The chain links TRBV5-6 to TRBJ2-1; TRBD1 agrees at 10 bases. There are 15 residues in the CDR3. CDR1 SGHDT and CDR2 YYEEEE come from the germline V gene. V was pared by 4 bases and J by 6 bases, with 7 bases of the junction left unmatched. The CDR3 bases are TGTGCCAGCAGCCCCGGGACAGGGGTGTCCAATGAGCAGTTCTTC. Residues: CASSPGTGVSNEQFF.

This chain connects TRBV6-2 or TRBV6-3 to TRBJ1-4, with 9 bases that match TRBD1. Per the germline V gene, CDR1 is MNHEY and CDR2 is SVGEGT. This CDR3 region has 16 residues. The junction had 8 bases not matched to a gene; V was cut back by 0 bases and J by 9 bases. This chain's CDR3 is CASSYSTRDRVQKLFF. The CDR3 DNA follows: TGTGCCAGCAGTTACTCGACGAGGGACAGGGTTCAAAAACTGTTTTTT.

The chain is built from TRBV20-1 and TRBJ2-2; D perhaps matches TRBD1 (6 bases). CDR1 is DFQATT and CDR2 is SNEGSKA in the germline V gene (reference sequence). This CDR3 contains 16 residues. Trimming cost V 3 bases and J 5 bases, with 19 bases left between them. The DNA of the CDR3 is TGCAGTGCTAGTCGAACCGGGACAATTCGTACCGGGGAGCTGTTTTTT. This encodes CSASRTGTIRTGELFF.

The V call is TRBV6-5, the J call TRBJ1-2; D is perhaps TRBD1 (6 bases). Trimming cost V 6 bases and J 7 bases, with 21 bases left between them. Germline CDR1 and CDR2: MNHEY and SVGAGI. CDR3 length: 15 residues. The CDR3 sequence: CASRPPQGGPGGYTF. As DNA, the CDR3 is TGTGCCAGCAGGCCCCCACAGGGTGGTCCAGGTGGCTACACCTTC.

The chain joins TRBV27 to TRBJ1-6, with D unclear. The CDR3 extends over 15 amino acids. CDR1 is MNHEY and CDR2 is SMNVEV in the germline V gene (reference sequence). V gave up 6 bases and J gave up 8 bases, with 17 bases separating them. The CDR3 reads CASSFRTGNYSPLHF. The CDR3 DNA reads TGTGCCAGCAGCTTCCGGACGGGGAACTATTCACCCCTCCACTTT.

The V and J genes are TRBV5-1 and TRBJ2-3, with D perhaps matching TRBD2 (5 bases). CDR1 and CDR2 from the germline V gene are SGHRS and YFSETQ. CDR3 size: 14 residues. V was cut by 3 bases and J by 4 bases, with 12 bases left in between. The CDR3 reads CASSSPSGADTQYF. The CDR3 DNA sequence: TGCGCCAGCAGCTCCCCTTCCGGGGCAGATACGCAGTATTTT.

The chain combines TRBV6-5 with TRBJ1-1; possible D gene TRBD1, 6 bases. The germline V gene encodes CDR1 MNHEY and CDR2 SVGAGI. Trimming removed 2 bases at V and 4 bases at J, with 11 bases between. The CDR3 spans 14 residues. The CDR3 here is CASSYGGEGTEAFF. CDR3 nucleotide sequence: TGTGCCAGCAGTTACGGGGGCGAGGGCACTGAAGCTTTCTTT.

The gene calls are TRBV29-1 and TRBJ1-1; D uncertain. The V and J ends lost 6 bases and 8 bases respectively, with 10 bases between them. The CDR3 contains 10 residues. The germline V gene encodes CDR1 SQVTM and CDR2 ANQGSEA. Written as DNA, the CDR3 is TGCAGCGTAGGACTCTCGGAAGCTTTCTTT. Translation gives CSVGLSEAFF.

This clone came up a few times. V gene TRBV6-5 combines with J gene TRBJ1-2; D is possibly TRBD1 (6 bases). The germline V gene encodes CDR1 MNHEY and CDR2 SVGAGI. V was shortened by 7 bases and J by 2 bases, with 8 bases between the two germline ends. The CDR3 spans 12 residues. CDR3 in DNA: TGTGCCAGCATGGGGACAAACTATGGCTACACCTTC. Translating gives CASMGTNYGYTF.

This clone was seen once. This chain links TRBV2 with TRBJ1-4; TRBD1 matches 8 bases. The germline V gene encodes CDR1 SNHLY and CDR2 FYNNEI. J gave up 3 bases and V 6 bases, and 6 bases lay outside the gene matches. There are 15 residues in the CDR3. The CDR3 sequence is CASRPQGAANEKLFF. The CDR3 DNA is TGTGCCAGCAGGCCCCAGGGGGCTGCTAATGAAAAACTGTTTTTT. Based on the CDR3 plus reference TRBV2 and TRBJ1-4, the full variable domain is EPEVTQTPSHQVTQMGQEVILRCVPISNHLYFYWYRQILGQKVEFLVSFYNNEISEKSEIFDDQFSVERPDGSNFTLKIRSTKLEDSAMYFCASRPQGAANEKLFFGSGTQLSVL.

J is TRBJ2-2 and V is TRBV18; possibly TRBD2 for D (6 bases). The CDR3 loop spans 16 amino acids. V lost 1 base, J lost 6 bases, and 15 bases lay in between. Germline CDR1 KGHSH, CDR2 LQKENI. CDR3: CASSPLQAGPAGELFF. The CDR3 DNA reads TGTGCCAGCTCACCACTGCAGGCGGGGCCCGCCGGGGAGCTGTTTTTT.

This clone was found once. The DNA for the CDR3 is TGTGCCAGCTCACCACCGTCCGGGTTCAATAACGAGCAGTACTTC. This encodes CASSPPSGFNNEQYF. The rearrangement uses TRBV18 and TRBJ2-7; D gene ambiguous. The germline CDR1 and CDR2 sequences are KGHSH and LQKENI. V lost 0 bases and J lost 5, with 14 bases in between. This CDR3 has 15 amino acids.

CDR3 sequence reads: CASTRQGMNTEAFF. The CDR3 bases are TGTGCCAGCACCAGACAGGGAATGAACACTGAAGCTTTCTTT. The genes are TRBV6-6 and TRBJ1-1, with 7 positions matching TRBD1. Germline values: CDR1 MNHNY, CDR2 SVGAGI (reference sequence). The CDR3 runs 14 residues. The trim removed 7 bases at V and 0 bases at J, leaving 5 bases unmatched.

This clone appeared a few times. The chain joins TRBV7-2 to TRBJ1-1, with D hard to call. V gave up 2 bases and J gave up 11 bases, with 15 bases separating them. In germline, CDR1 is SGHTA, CDR2 FQGNSA. The CDR3 consists of 13 residues. CDR3 DNA sequence: TGTGCCAGCAGCTTACCGGGTTGGGTGGAGGCTTTCTTT. Translation gives CASSLPGWVEAFF. The entire variable domain, with the rest obtained from reference TRBV7-2 and TRBJ1-1, is as follows: GAGVSQSPSNKVTEKGKDVELRCDPISGHTALYWYRQSLGQGLEFLIYFQGNSAPDKSGLPSDRFSAERTGGSVSTLTIQRTQQEDSAVYLCASSLPGWVEAFFGQGTRLTVV.

The chain has TRBV6-5 and TRBJ2-3, with 8 positions matching TRBD1. Unmatched junction bases numbered 3, after V lost 6 bases and J lost 1 base. This CDR3 is built from 14 residues. Germline assignment: CDR1 MNHEY and CDR2 SVGAGI. The CDR3 DNA follows: TGTGCCAGCAGGAAACAGGGGGGCACAGATACGCAGTATTTT. Protein: CASRKQGGTDTQYF.

The V call is TRBV5-1, the J call TRBJ1-2; TRBD1 agrees at 7 bases. This CDR3 contains 16 residues. Germline V gives CDR1 SGHRS, CDR2 YFSETQ. Trimming took 3 bases from V and 2 from J; bases not matched to a gene: 10. The DNA of the CDR3 is TGCGCCAGCAGCTCCCGACAGGGCGGAGCGAACTATGGCTACACCTTC. Its protein is CASSSRQGGANYGYTF.

The rearrangement links TRBV25-1 to TRBJ2-3; D not resolved. CDR3 size: 14 residues. Germline V gene data show CDR1 as MGHDK and CDR2 as SYGVNS. Trimming shortened V by 2 bases and J by 0 bases, and 6 bases separated the two germline ends. In DNA form, the CDR3 reads TGTGCCAGCAGTGAAACCGAGAGCACAGATACGCAGTATTTT. It specifies CASSETESTDTQYF.

The CDR3: CASSSTGTGQETQYF. The CDR3 coding sequence is TGTGCCAGCAGCTCGACCGGGACAGGGCAAGAGACCCAGTACTTC. The chain carries TRBV13 and TRBJ2-5, with 9 bases aligning to TRBD1. The V segment lost 4 bases and the J segment 2 bases; nucleotides outside the gene matches: 5. Germline lookup yields CDR1 PRHDT and CDR2 FYEKMQ (reference sequence). This CDR3 is 15 amino acids long.

J is TRBJ2-2 and V is TRBV3-1 (or the pseudogene TRBV3-2), with 10 bases identical to TRBD2. The length of the CDR3 is 16 residues. Trimming cost V 4 bases and J 5 bases; bases outside gene matches: 7. CDR1 and CDR2 from the germline V gene are LGHDT and YNNKEL (reference sequence). The CDR3 protein is CASSRPSGGGTGELFF. CDR3 nucleotides: TGTGCCAGCAGCCGACCTAGCGGGGGAGGTACCGGGGAGCTGTTTTTT.

This clone was seen once. V is TRBV28 and J is TRBJ1-4, with D uncertain. V lost 3 bases to trimming and J lost 5 bases, with 13 bases between them. Germline V gene lookup returns CDR1 MDHEN and CDR2 SYDVKM. This CDR3 spans 15 amino acids. The CDR3 loop is CASSLESTLNEKLFF. CDR3 DNA sequence: TGTGCCAGCAGTTTGGAGAGTACACTGAATGAAAAACTGTTTTTT.